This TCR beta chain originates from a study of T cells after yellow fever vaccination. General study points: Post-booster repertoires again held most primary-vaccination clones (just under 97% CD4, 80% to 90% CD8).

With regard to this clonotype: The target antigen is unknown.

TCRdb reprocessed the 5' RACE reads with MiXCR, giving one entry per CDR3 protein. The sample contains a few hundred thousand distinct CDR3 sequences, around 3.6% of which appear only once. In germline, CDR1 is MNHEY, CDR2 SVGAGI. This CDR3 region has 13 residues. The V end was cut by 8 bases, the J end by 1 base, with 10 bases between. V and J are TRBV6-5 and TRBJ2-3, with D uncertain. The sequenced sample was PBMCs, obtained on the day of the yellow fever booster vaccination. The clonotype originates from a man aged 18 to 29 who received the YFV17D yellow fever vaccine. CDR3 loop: CASWPIGTDTQYF. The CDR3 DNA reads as TGTGCCAGCTGGCCCATAGGCACAGATACGCAGTATTTT.